The 22 T cell receptor beta chains given below trace back to one sample, sequenced in a study of shared clonotypes between healthy human individuals. Some clones are missing from TCRdb's copy, which holds only in-frame ones; the method was immunoSEQ multiplex PCR. The sample lists around 640,000 clones; roughly 95% were seen once. CD45RO-negative, CCR7-positively selected cells formed the naive CD8 fraction, excluding terminally differentiated effector memory CD45RA+ cells. The sequenced sample was naive CD8+ T cells sorted from blood. All receptors derive from a woman younger than 45 in good health.

The V gene is TRBV28, the J gene TRBJ2-7; tentatively, D is TRBD2 (6 bases). Germline values: CDR1 MDHEN, CDR2 SYDVKM. The CDR3 consists of 14 residues. V was clipped by 7 bases and J by 3 bases, with 16 bases between them. The CDR3 DNA follows: TGTGCCAGCACTCCATCCGGGGGAAACTACGAGCAGTACTTC. Its protein product is CASTPSGGNYEQYF.

The chain has TRBV5-4 and TRBJ2-7; TRBD2 agrees at 7 bases. This CDR3 contains 13 residues. With 1 base clipped from V and 6 bases from J, the junction kept 4 bases outside the gene matches. Germline V gives CDR1 SGHNT, CDR2 YYREEE (reference sequence). In DNA, the CDR3 is TGTGCCAGCAGCTTGTGGGGCGGGAGCGAGCAGTACTTC. Its protein is CASSLWGGSEQYF.

The CDR3 nucleotides read TGTGCCAGCAGTTTCCCCGGAGGTAATGAGCAGTTCTTC. Residues: CASSFPGGNEQFF. The chain links TRBV6-5 to TRBJ2-1, with D perhaps matching TRBD2 (5 bases). The CDR3 runs 13 residues. The germline V and J ends were trimmed by 4 bases and 7 bases, with 11 bases remaining between them. The V gene's germline CDR1 is MNHEY and CDR2 SVGAGI.

The chain is built from TRBV19 and TRBJ2-2, with TRBD2 as a possible D gene (6 bases). V lost 7 bases and J lost 8, with 17 bases in between. Looked up from germline, CDR1 is LNHDA and CDR2 is SQIVND (reference sequence). This CDR3 is built from 14 residues. The CDR3 loop reads CASNSWRAAGELFF. As DNA, the CDR3 is TGTGCCAGTAACAGTTGGAGGGCTGCTGGGGAGCTGTTTTTT.

A few counts support this clone. V is TRBV7-9 and J is TRBJ2-7; 8 positions match TRBD1. The CDR3 has 13 residues. Germline CDR1 and CDR2: SEHNR and FQNEAQ (reference sequence). V dropped 5 bases and J dropped 2; count of bases not matched to a gene: 2. The CDR3 bases are TGTGCCAGCAGCCCGACAGGGGCCTACGAGCAGTACTTC. It codes for CASSPTGAYEQYF.

The genes are TRBV7-9 and TRBJ1-1; D is ambiguous. The CDR3 is 13 amino acids. Germline CDR1 SEHNR, CDR2 FQNEAQ (reference sequence). Trimming took 5 bases from V and 1 from J, leaving 8 bases between them. The CDR3 protein is CASSTSGNTEAFF. DNA of the CDR3: TGTGCCAGCAGCACGAGTGGGAACACTGAAGCTTTCTTT. Supplemented by reference TRBV7-9 and TRBJ1-1, the full variable domain reads DTGVSQNPRHKITKRGQNVTFRCDPISEHNRLYWYRQTLGQGPEFLTYFQNEAQLEKSRLLSDRFSAERPKGSFSTLEIQRTEQGDSAMYLCASSTSGNTEAFFGQGTRLTVV.

The chain has TRBV19 and TRBJ2-2, with no clear D. The CDR3 sequence is 12 residues long. Trimming pared 6 bases from V and 5 bases from J, leaving 7 bases between. Germline CDR1 reads LNHDA; CDR2 reads SQIVND (reference sequence). The CDR3 DNA sequence: TGTGCCAGTAGGAAGGTGACCGGGGAGCTGTTTTTT. It yields the protein CASRKVTGELFF.

The chain uses TRBV28 and TRBJ2-7; TRBD2 aligns across 11 bases. The CDR3 has 14 residues. V shed 7 bases and J 2 bases; nucleotides not matched to a gene: 4. CDR1 is MDHEN, CDR2 SYDVKM, per germline. The CDR3 DNA sequence: TGTGCCAGCAAAACTAGCGGGAGCACCTACGAGCAGTACTTC. Translating it yields CASKTSGSTYEQYF.

This chain uses TRBV9 with TRBJ2-2; D gene ambiguous. Trimming shortened V by 2 bases and J by 4 bases, and 6 bases separated the two germline ends. The CDR3 runs to 13 residues. The germline gives CDR1 SGDLS, CDR2 YYNGEE. CDR3 amino acids: CASSVQSTGELFF. In DNA, the CDR3 is TGTGCCAGCAGCGTGCAGTCCACCGGGGAGCTGTTTTTT.

The CDR3 spells CASSGLAGARGEQYF. Written as DNA, the CDR3 is TGTGCCAGCAGCGGGTTAGCGGGTGCCCGGGGTGAGCAGTACTTC. The chain employs TRBV9 and TRBJ2-7; TRBD2 matches 7 bases. The CDR3 covers 15 residues. Germline V gene lookup returns CDR1 SGDLS and CDR2 YYNGEE. Trimming removed 3 bases from V and 7 bases from J; junction bases left unmatched: 13. The full variable domain, completed using reference TRBV9 and TRBJ2-7, is DSGVTQTPKHLITATGQRVTLRCSPRSGDLSVYWYQQSLDQGLQFLIQYYNGEERAKGNILERFSAQQFPDLHSELNLSSLELGDSALYFCASSGLAGARGEQYFGPGTRLTVT.

The DNA of the CDR3 is TGTGCCAGTAGTATGGACGGGGAAGGCATTCAGTACTTC. This translates into CASSMDGEGIQYF. The rearrangement links TRBV19 to TRBJ2-4; D is perhaps TRBD2 (5 bases). The V gene lost 3 bases and the J gene lost 9 bases, with 12 bases spanning the gap. CDR1 and CDR2 (germline): LNHDA, SQIVND (reference sequence). The CDR3 has 13 amino acids.

V is TRBV28 and J is TRBJ2-1; 9 bases are shared with TRBD2. CDR1 MDHEN and CDR2 SYDVKM come from the germline V gene. The CDR3 runs 15 residues. With 2 bases clipped from V and 7 bases from J, the junction kept 6 bases outside the gene matches. This CDR3 reads CASSLSGGLVNEQFF. CDR3 DNA sequence: TGTGCCAGCAGTTTAAGCGGGGGGCTGGTTAATGAGCAGTTCTTC. The whole variable domain, filled in from reference TRBV28 and TRBJ2-1, reads DVKVTQSSRYLVKRTGEKVFLECVQDMDHENMFWYRQDPGLGLRLIYFSYDVKMKEKGDIPEGYSVSREKKERFSLILESASTNQTSMYLCASSLSGGLVNEQFFGPGTRLTVL.

The chain has TRBV7-3 and TRBJ2-1, with D possibly matching TRBD2 (5 bases). The CDR3 consists of 14 residues. The V gene lost 6 bases and the J gene lost 4 bases, with 13 bases spanning the gap. The germline V gene has CDR1 SGHTA and CDR2 FQGTGA. CDR3 amino acids: CASRPDGVYNEQFF. CDR3 in DNA: TGTGCCAGCAGACCGGACGGGGTATACAATGAGCAGTTCTTC.

V usage is TRBV28 and J usage is TRBJ2-3; 7 bases are a match to TRBD2. V lost 6 bases, J lost 3 bases, and 9 bases stayed unmatched. This CDR3 has 15 amino acids. Germline V CDR1 and CDR2: MDHEN, SYDVKM. CDR3 in DNA: TGTGCCAGCAGGGGAACTAGCGTCGAAACAGATACGCAGTATTTT. Translation gives CASRGTSVETDTQYF.

The CDR3, as DNA: TGTGCCAGCAGCTTAGTCTACAGGGAAAACACTGAAGCTTTCTTT. Protein: CASSLVYRENTEAFF. This chain links TRBV7-9 with TRBJ1-1; D possibly corresponds to TRBD1 (6 bases). V was clipped by 1 base and J by 2 bases, with 11 bases between them. The CDR3 consists of 15 residues. The germline V gene encodes CDR1 SEHNR and CDR2 FQNEAQ (reference sequence).

This clone was counted a single time. The chain links TRBV27 to TRBJ2-7; tentatively, D is TRBD1 (5 bases). V was cut by 7 bases and J by 0 bases, with 10 bases left in between. Germline loops: CDR1 MNHEY, CDR2 SMNVEV (reference sequence). This CDR3 has 13 residues. As DNA, the CDR3 is TGTGCCAGCATAGGGGTTAGCTCCTACGAGCAGTACTTC. Amino acid sequence: CASIGVSSYEQYF.

A word on this clone: The junction departs from germline at one end; a sequencing error may be responsible. The genes are TRBV12-5 and TRBJ1-1, with a tentative D call TRBD1 (5 bases). Germline CDR1 reads LGHNT; CDR2 reads FRNRAP. The CDR3 totals 13 residues. CDR3 nucleotide sequence: TGTGCTAGTGCTTTGATTTGGGGCGCTGAAGCTTTCTTT. Protein: CASALIWGAEAFF. The full variable domain, completed using reference TRBV12-5 and TRBJ1-1, is DARVTQTPRHKVTEMGQEVTMRCQPILGHNTVFWYRQTMMQGLELLAYFRNRAPLDDSGMPKDRFSAEMPDATLATLKIQPSEPRDSAVYFCASALIWGAEAFFGQGTRLTVV.

A single count supports this clone. At one of its ends the junction is not consistent with the germline gene, which may arise from a read error. This chain connects TRBV25-1 to TRBJ2-4, with D possibly matching TRBD2 (5 bases). This CDR3 is 11 amino acids long. Germline V CDR1 and CDR2: MGHDK, SYGVNS. The CDR3 DNA reads TGTGCCAGCAGTGACTCCCAGGACTTAAGATTC. Translated: CASSDSQDLRF.

About this clone: A junction boundary mismatches the germline segment, possibly from a read error. This chain connects TRBV7-8 to TRBJ2-5; possible D gene TRBD2, 6 bases. Germline CDR1 reads SGHVS; CDR2 reads FQNEAQ. The CDR3 is made up of 11 amino acids. The CDR3 nucleotides are TGTGCCAGCAGCCGAGGGAGGCGGGTTGACTTC. This sequence encodes CASSRGRRVDF. The complete variable domain, with remaining parts taken from reference TRBV7-8 and TRBJ2-5, reads GAGVSQSPRYKVAKRGQDVALRCDPISGHVSLFWYQQALGQGPEFLTYFQNEAQLDKSGLPSDRFFAERPEGSVSTLKIQRTQQEDSAVYLCASSRGRRVDFGPGTRLLVL.

V gene TRBV27 combines with J gene TRBJ2-7; 10 nucleotides line up with TRBD2. The CDR3 sequence is 14 residues long. The trim removed 5 bases at V and 3 bases at J, leaving 4 bases unmatched. Per the germline V gene, CDR1 is MNHEY and CDR2 is SMNVEV (reference sequence). This chain's CDR3 is CASSGGLAHYEQYF. The CDR3 DNA reads as TGTGCCAGCAGTGGGGGACTAGCGCACTACGAGCAGTACTTC.

Notes on this clone: In the same sample, other DNA sequences code for this CDR3. The J gene is TRBJ2-7, the V gene TRBV27; unclear D gene. In germline, CDR1 is MNHEY, CDR2 SMNVEV (reference sequence). The length of the CDR3 is 13 residues. Trimming cost V 6 bases and J 0 bases, with 9 bases left between them. CDR3 sequence (DNA): TGTGCCAGCAGGTACGGAACCTCCTACGAGCAGTACTTC. Amino acid sequence: CASRYGTSYEQYF.

This chain connects TRBV7-9 to TRBJ2-1, with 8 bases fitting TRBD2. The CDR3 has 17 residues. Germline trimming cut 5 bases from V and 6 bases from J; bases unmatched to any gene: 15. Germline CDR1 SEHNR, CDR2 FQNEAQ (reference sequence). CDR3 bases: TGTGCCAGCAGCCACCCGACTAGCGCCCCCCTACGCAATGAGCAGTTCTTC. It encodes CASSHPTSAPLRNEQFF.